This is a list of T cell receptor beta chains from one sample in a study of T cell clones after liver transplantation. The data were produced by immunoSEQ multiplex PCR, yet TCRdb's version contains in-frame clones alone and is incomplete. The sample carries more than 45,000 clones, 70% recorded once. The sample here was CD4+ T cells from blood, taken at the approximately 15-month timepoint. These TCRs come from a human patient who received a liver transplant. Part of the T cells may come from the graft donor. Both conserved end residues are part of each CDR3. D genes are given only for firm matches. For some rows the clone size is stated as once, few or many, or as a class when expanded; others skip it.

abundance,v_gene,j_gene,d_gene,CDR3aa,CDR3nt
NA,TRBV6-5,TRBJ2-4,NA,CASNPGVGNIQYF,TGTGCCAGTAATCCTGGGGTCGGGAACATTCAGTACTTC
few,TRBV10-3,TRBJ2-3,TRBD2,CAISGGSTDTQYF,TGTGCCATCTCGGGGGGGAGCACAGATACGCAGTATTTT
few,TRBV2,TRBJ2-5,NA,CASSEAWGPQETQYF,TGTGCCAGCAGTGAAGCGTGGGGCCCGCAAGAGACCCAGTACTTC
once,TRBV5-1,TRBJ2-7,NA,CASSLAYRDEQYF,TGCGCCAGCAGCTTGGCCTACAGGGACGAGCAGTACTTC
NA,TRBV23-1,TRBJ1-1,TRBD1,CASSRGRTLWTEAFF,TGCGCCAGCAGTAGGGGGCGCACGTTGTGGACTGAAGCTTTCTTT
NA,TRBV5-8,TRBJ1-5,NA,CASSLASARRVAAQHF,TGTGCCAGCAGCTTGGCCTCCGCTCGTCGGGTCGCGGCCCAGCATTTT
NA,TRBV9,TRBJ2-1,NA,CASSPGVTSPLGQFF,TGTGCCAGCAGCCCCGGGGTCACTTCACCGTTGGGGCAGTTCTTC
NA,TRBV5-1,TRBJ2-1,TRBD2,CASSLSGLAGEYNEQFF,TGCGCCAGCAGCTTGTCGGGACTAGCGGGGGAGTACAATGAGCAGTTCTTC
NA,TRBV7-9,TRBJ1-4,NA,CASSLAKQGVGNEKLFF,TGTGCCAGCAGCTTAGCGAAACAGGGAGTGGGGAATGAAAAACTGTTTTTT
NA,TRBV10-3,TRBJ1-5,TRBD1,CAISEFGKGQGRQPQHF,TGTGCCATCAGTGAGTTCGGGAAGGGACAGGGGCGTCAGCCCCAGCATTTT
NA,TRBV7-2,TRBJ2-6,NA,CASSLGQSSGANVLTF,TGTGCCAGCAGCTTAGGACAGAGCTCTGGGGCCAACGTCCTGACTTTC
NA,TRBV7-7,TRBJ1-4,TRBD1,CASSLGGTANEKLFF,TGTGCCAGCAGCTTAGGAGGGACAGCGAATGAAAAACTGTTTTTT
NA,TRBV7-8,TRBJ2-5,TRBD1,CASSSGQQETQYF,TGTGCCAGCAGCTCGGGACAGCAAGAGACCCAGTACTTC
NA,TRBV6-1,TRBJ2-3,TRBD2,CASSESGTSGGFTDTQYF,TGTGCCAGCAGTGAATCTGGGACTAGCGGGGGGTTCACAGATACGCAGTATTTT
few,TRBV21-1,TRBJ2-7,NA,CASSKPAVTIYEQYF,TGTGCCAGCAGCAAGCCAGCGGTGACGATTTACGAGCAGTACTTC
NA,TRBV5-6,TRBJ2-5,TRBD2,CASRRSGGSFETQYF,TGTGCCAGCAGGAGGAGCGGGGGGAGCTTTGAGACCCAGTACTTC
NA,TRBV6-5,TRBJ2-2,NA,CASSRFGDGTGELFF,TGTGCCAGCAGTCGCTTCGGGGATGGCACCGGGGAGCTGTTTTTT
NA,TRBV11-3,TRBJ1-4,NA,CASVLEGKTVF,TGTGCCAGCGTGCTAGAGGGAAAAACTGTTTTT
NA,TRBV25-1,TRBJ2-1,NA,CASRVSGANEQFF,TGTGCCAGCAGGGTATCAGGGGCGAATGAGCAGTTCTTC
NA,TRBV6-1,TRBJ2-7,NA,CASSGSLGREHYEQYF,TGTGCCAGCAGTGGGTCGCTGGGCAGGGAACACTACGAGCAGTACTTC
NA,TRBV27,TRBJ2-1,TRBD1,CASSKQGEKGYNEQFF,TGTGCCAGCAGTAAACAGGGGGAAAAAGGATACAATGAGCAGTTCTTC
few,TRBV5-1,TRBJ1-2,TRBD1,CASSEGQGDGYTF,TGCGCCAGCAGCGAGGGACAGGGAGATGGCTACACCTTC
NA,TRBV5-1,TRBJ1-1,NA,CASSPAGHPNTEAFF,TGCGCCAGCAGCCCGGCCGGACACCCGAACACTGAAGCTTTCTTT
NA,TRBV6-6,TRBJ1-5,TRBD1,CASRGTGDFQPQHF,TGTGCCAGCAGGGGGACAGGGGATTTTCAGCCCCAGCATTTT
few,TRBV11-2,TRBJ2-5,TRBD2,CASSSAGGQETQYF,TGTGCCAGCAGCTCCGCGGGGGGACAAGAGACCCAGTACTTC
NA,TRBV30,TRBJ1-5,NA,CAWSMGENQPQHF,TGTGCCTGGAGTATGGGGGAGAATCAGCCCCAGCATTTT
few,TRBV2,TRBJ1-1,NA,CARKGTGNTEAFF,TGTGCCAGGAAAGGGACGGGAAACACTGAAGCTTTCTTT
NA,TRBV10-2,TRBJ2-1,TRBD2,CARLAGVTNEQFF,TGCGCCAGACTAGCGGGAGTAACGAATGAGCAGTTCTTC
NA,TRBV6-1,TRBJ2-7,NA,CASSEADSYEQYF,TGTGCCAGCAGTGAAGCTGACTCCTACGAGCAGTACTTC
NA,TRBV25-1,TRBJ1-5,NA,CASNLRQPQHF,TGTGCCAGCAATCTGCGTCAGCCCCAGCATTTT
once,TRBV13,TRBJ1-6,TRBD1,CASSQSGQGNSPLHF,TGTGCCAGCAGCCAATCGGGACAGGGGAATTCACCCCTCCACTTT
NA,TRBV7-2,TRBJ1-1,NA,CASSLARENTEAFF,TGTGCCAGCAGCTTAGCGCGGGAGAACACTGAAGCTTTCTTT
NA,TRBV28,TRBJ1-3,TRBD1,CASSFMVGTGGSNTIYF,TGTGCCAGCAGTTTTATGGTGGGGACAGGGGGCTCAAACACCATATATTTT
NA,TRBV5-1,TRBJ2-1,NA,CASSLSTIGYNEQFF,TGCGCCAGCAGCTTGAGTACTATCGGCTACAATGAGCAGTTCTTC
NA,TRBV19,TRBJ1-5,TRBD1,CASSSKTGLNQPQHF,TGTGCCAGTAGCTCAAAGACAGGGCTCAATCAGCCCCAGCATTTT
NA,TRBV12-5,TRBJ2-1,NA,CASGLDGTPVDEQFF,TGTGCTAGTGGTTTGGACGGGACACCAGTCGATGAGCAGTTCTTC
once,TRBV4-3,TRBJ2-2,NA,CASSQVVTGELFF,TGCGCCAGCAGCCAAGTAGTTACCGGGGAGCTGTTTTTT
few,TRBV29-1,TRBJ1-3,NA,CSVGLGAGNTIYF,TGCAGCGTTGGACTAGGGGCTGGAAACACCATATATTTT
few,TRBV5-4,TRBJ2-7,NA,CACGGVSHEQYF,TGTGCCTGTGGGGGTGTATCCCACGAGCAGTACTTC
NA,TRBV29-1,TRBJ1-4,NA,CSVDQTGYGEKLFF,TGCAGCGTTGACCAGACAGGATACGGTGAAAAACTGTTTTTT
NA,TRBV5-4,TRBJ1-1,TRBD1,CASSQDSGTGNTEAFF,TGCGCCAGCAGCCAAGATTCGGGGACAGGGAACACTGAAGCTTTCTTT
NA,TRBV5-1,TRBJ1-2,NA,CASSFPPNYGYTF,TGCGCCAGCAGCTTCCCCCCTAACTATGGCTACACCTTC
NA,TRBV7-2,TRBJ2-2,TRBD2,CASRSKRDSYTGELFF,TGTGCCAGCAGATCCAAGCGGGACTCATACACCGGGGAGCTGTTTTTT
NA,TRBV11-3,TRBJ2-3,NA,CASSLDLLGTDTQYF,TGTGCCAGCAGCTTAGATCTCCTAGGCACAGATACGCAGTATTTT
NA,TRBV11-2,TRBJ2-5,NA,CASSLAKPQETQYF,TGTGCCAGCAGCTTAGCCAAACCACAAGAGACCCAGTACTTC
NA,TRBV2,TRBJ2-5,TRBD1,CASRPDRGRGETQYF,TGTGCCAGCAGACCCGACAGGGGACGAGGGGAGACCCAGTACTTC
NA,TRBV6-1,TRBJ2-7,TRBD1,CASSRQGSSYEQYF,TGTGCCAGCAGTCGACAGGGAAGCTCCTACGAGCAGTACTTC
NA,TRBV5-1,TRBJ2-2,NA,CASSLVGSNTGELFF,TGCGCCAGCAGCTTGGTAGGGTCGAACACCGGGGAGCTGTTTTTT
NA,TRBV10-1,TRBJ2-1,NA,CASSEGSSGYNEQFF,TGCGCCAGCAGTGAGGGTAGTAGCGGTTACAATGAGCAGTTCTTC
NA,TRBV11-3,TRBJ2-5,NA,CASSRGHQETQYF,TGTGCCAGCTCCAGGGGACACCAAGAGACCCAGTACTTC